The 2 T cell receptor beta chains presented below share a single source sample, sequenced in a study of OX40 agonist ivuxolimab in advanced cancers. Using immunoSEQ multiplex PCR, the repertoire was profiled, and TCRdb retains in-frame clones only, with some absent. The sample includes 100,000 or so clones, about 86% seen only once; the top ten take around 5.5%. Sequences were derived from CD4+ or CD8+ T cells sorted from blood, sampled in a trial of the OX40 agonist ivuxolimab. The receptors here all came from an adult with an advanced solid tumor such as melanoma, head and neck, liver or kidney cancer.

The chain couples TRBV5-6 to TRBJ2-5; the D gene is possibly TRBD1 (8 bases). Germline assignment: CDR1 SGHDT and CDR2 YYEEEE. Trimming took 6 bases from V and 1 from J, leaving 22 bases between them. The CDR3 is 17 residues long. This chain's CDR3 is CASNRGGVASIQETQYF. Here the CDR3 DNA reads TGTGCCAGCAACAGGGGGGGTGTGGCTAGCATCCAAGAGACCCAGTACTTC.

The J gene is TRBJ2-7, the V gene TRBV5-1; D unclear. From germline, CDR1 is SGHRS and CDR2 YFSETQ. Trimming pared 0 bases from V and 5 bases from J, leaving 12 bases between. The CDR3 length is 14 residues. In DNA, the CDR3 is TGCGCCAGCAGCTTGGAGGATCCTAGGGACGAGCAGTACTTC. This codes for CASSLEDPRDEQYF.